This entry lists 5 T cell receptor beta chains sequenced from one sample in a study of cytomegalovirus exposure and HLA in healthy donors. Primers for the PCR totalled 60 Vbeta and 13 Jbeta. Measured with immunoSEQ multiplex PCR; TCRdb has only the in-frame clones, and not every one. The sample records around 64,000 clones, 75% to 85% being singletons. The sample consisted of PBMCs. These receptors were collected from a man in his late teens or twenties in good health and CMV-seropositive.

This clone occurred once. The J gene is TRBJ1-2, the V gene TRBV25-1; 9 bases match TRBD1. Trimming removed 6 bases from V and 3 bases from J; junction bases left unmatched: 5. CDR3 size: 14 residues. Germline-derived CDR1 and CDR2 are MGHDK and SYGVNS. CDR3 bases: TGTGCCAGCAGCTCCGGGACAGGGCACTATGGCTACACCTTC. This gives the protein CASSSGTGHYGYTF.

This clone appeared once. The gene calls are TRBV18 and TRBJ2-5, with D perhaps matching TRBD1 (5 bases). V lost 4 bases and J 3 bases, leaving 12 bases between the germline ends. This CDR3 has 14 residues. Per the germline V gene, CDR1 is KGHSH and CDR2 is LQKENI. CDR3 sequence reads: CASSLDSLEETQYF. The CDR3 nucleotides are TGTGCCAGCTCACTAGACAGTTTAGAAGAGACCCAGTACTTC.

This chain uses TRBV19 with TRBJ1-2; D is ambiguous. The ends were cut back, 3 bases at V and 8 bases at J, with 10 bases in the middle. Per the germline V gene, CDR1 is LNHDA and CDR2 is SQIVND (reference sequence). The CDR3 runs 12 residues. The DNA of the CDR3 is TGTGCCAGTAGTATGGAGTCGTTAGGCTACACCTTC. Translating it yields CASSMESLGYTF. Using reference TRBV19 and TRBJ1-2 for the parts outside the CDR3, the full variable domain is DGGITQSPKYLFRKEGQNVTLSCEQNLNHDAMYWYRQDPGQGLRLIYYSQIVNDFQKGDIAEGYSVSREKKESFPLTVTSAQKNPTAFYLCASSMESLGYTFGSGTRLTVV.

V usage is TRBV4-1 and J usage is TRBJ1-6; no clear D gene. CDR3 length equals 18 residues. CDR1 is MGHRA, CDR2 YSYEKL, per germline. Deletions cut 5 bases from V and 0 bases from J, with 17 bases between. The CDR3 protein is CASSDSGSISSYNSPLHF. The CDR3 nucleotides read TGCGCCAGCAGCGATTCCGGGTCCATAAGCTCCTATAATTCACCCCTCCACTTT.

This clone has a handful of counts. The chain links TRBV2 to TRBJ1-1; TRBD1 aligns across 7 bases. With 5 bases clipped from V and 3 bases from J, the junction kept 6 bases outside the gene matches. The CDR3 is made up of 14 amino acids. Per the germline V gene, CDR1 is SNHLY and CDR2 is FYNNEI. CDR3 sequence reads: CASSLQGRDTEAFF. CDR3 DNA sequence: TGTGCCAGCAGTCTACAGGGGCGGGACACTGAAGCTTTCTTT.